This T cell receptor beta chain was captured by sequencing in a study of cytomegalovirus exposure and HLA in healthy donors (dated by TCRdb to 2016 to 2017). For the study in its entirety: According to an earlier analysis of 587 of the donors, about 190 million T cells yielded 117 million unique TCR beta sequences and 276 Gb of sequence data. Donor age, sex, ethnicity and CMV serostatus were collected together with the repertoire data. Both class I and class II loci were covered by HLA typing, at four-digit resolution. The study aimed to test whether signatures of past pathogen exposure could be identified by cataloging public T cell receptors. The T cell repertoires of several hundred subjects were profiled by immunosequencing and related to cytomegalovirus serostatus. A later genetic analysis used genome-wide SNP genotypes for about 65% of the roughly 670 donors, treating that subset as a discovery cohort. In an earlier analysis of a few hundred of the donors, high-throughput TCR beta sequencing was used to judge whether each TCR beta V gene segment behaved as functional or pseudogenic. Because of strong linkage in the cohort, roughly 5 DR-DQ haplotypes were treated as single units for association and clustering. Approximately 310 gigabases of sequencing data and around 85 million unique TCR sequences made up an early release that covered 500 to 650 HLA-typed donors. The number of typed donors differed by locus: about 620-640 for A, B, C, DRB1 and DQB1; 522 for DQA1; around 610 for DPA1; and about 450 for DPB1. A later analysis re-analyzed previously published TCR beta repertoires from 660 or so donors and added high-resolution HLA genotyping to study TCR occurrence patterns. To predict cytomegalovirus infection status, the study combined high-throughput TCR immunosequencing, statistical association of individual TCRs with disease status, and machine learning. Along with the approximately 700-subject first cohort, a separate validation cohort of more than 90 different subjects was used. All discovery cohort repertoires had been generated using a single sequencing platform. Among a few hundred genotyped donors of the cohort, an average of approximately 250,000 unique TCR beta nucleotide sequences were sequenced per donor, around 20% of them non-productive. Of the roughly 420 genotyped donors, 80% to 90% were placed in the genetic ancestry cluster associated with self-reported Caucasian donors. Rather than using new phenotypic data, the later analysis identified candidate immune exposures from TCR beta sequences and from how often those sequences occurred across donors. General conclusions and limits of the study: A further reported finding was that TCR beta sequences accurately predicted the HLA-A and HLA-B alleles for most subjects in the first cohort. In vitro tests confirmed that three of the cytomegalovirus-associated TCR beta chains recognize cytomegalovirus antigens. The cohort was sequenced for TCR beta chains only, and without alpha or paired-chain data the features that could be detected were limited. The earlier analysis of some 540 of the donors excluded over 15 rarely observed V segments, including chromosome 9 orphons, because counts were too low. Because some donors lacked HLA typing at each locus, the association tests relied only on the typed subset. Most TCR sequences were observed very rarely across donors, whereas some public TCRs were present in many individuals. In a later analysis, most CMV-associated TCR beta chains were found to appear HLA-restricted, with HLA associations seemingly driven largely by CMV exposure. In an earlier analysis of some 500 of the donors, most TCR beta V segments were observed in productive rearrangements about 90% or about 30% of the time, broadly matching IMGT annotations. A later genetic analysis reported fewer N-insertions in productive TCRs among donors in an Asian-associated ancestry cluster than the roughly 650-donor mean. A group of highly shared sequence variants was considered likely to be a technical artifact of the sequencing pipeline. Compared with equally common non-associated chains, HLA-associated TCR beta chains in a later analysis were more clonally expanded and had lower generation probabilities. Correlated functional status among segregating V segments might reflect linkage disequilibrium, but an unknown experimental factor could not be ruled out. Roughly uniform sequencing depth across donors was assumed in presence/absence analyses, although this assumption may not hold. A later genetic analysis associated a missense DCLRE1C variant with V-gene and J-gene trimming of TCR beta chains, and an independent cohort replicated the association. In both the original and validation cohorts, the classifier was reported to diagnose cytomegalovirus status with high specificity and sensitivity. According to a later analysis, TCR association rates differed among HLA loci, with DRB1 alleles showing the most associated TCRs and HLA-C alleles showing the fewest. CMV serostatus was the only immune exposure information available for the cohort. At a false discovery rate of 0.05, a later analysis linked about 16,000 TCR beta sequences to specific HLA alleles. Strong co-occurrence of HLA alleles, especially DR and DQ, made assigning TCR associations to individual alleles difficult. In a later analysis, several top co-occurrence clusters were reported to appear linked to parvovirus B19, influenza, CMV and Epstein-Barr virus. A total of 164 TCR beta chains were listed by the study as associated with cytomegalovirus. It was suggested by the authors that the approach could potentially be generalized to other disease states and immunological phenotypes.

In total, roughly 710 healthy bone marrow donors made up the cohort. All cohort members were sampled while nominally healthy, although unrecorded immune exposures were likely present. The donor tested CMV seropositive, placing the donor among the 289 seropositive members of the cohort. Every donor gave a peripheral blood sample, and the peripheral blood mononuclear cells from that sample were used for TCR beta sequencing. The Qiagen DNeasy Blood Extraction Kit was used to extract genomic DNA from the blood cell samples. Libraries were constructed by the immunoSEQ multiplex PCR assay. A mixture of 60 forward primers for TCR Vbeta segments and 13 reverse primers for TCR Jbeta segments was used in the multiplex PCR. A multiplex PCR assay on genomic DNA amplified the CDR3 region of rearranged TCR beta genes. On the Illumina HiSeq System, the amplified TCR beta libraries were sequenced as 87-base-pair reads. As for the original processing: A later analysis counted some 74 million unique TCR beta chains across the roughly 700 repertoires, and some 11 million of these chains were shared by at least two donors. Raw reads were error-corrected and collapsed into unique sequences by a nearest-neighbor algorithm in which closely related sequences were merged to remove PCR and sequencing errors. To assign V, D and J gene segments, CDR3 sequences were aligned to IMGT reference sequences. For a sequence to be retained, a match of at least six nucleotides to both a V gene segment and a J gene segment was required. A rearrangement was called productive if the CDR3 had no stop codons and remained in frame with V and J, and every other rearrangement was called non-productive. CDR3 was defined by IMGT convention, running from the second conserved V-encoded cysteine to the conserved J-encoded phenylalanine. Sequences without an unambiguous match to a single V gene segment were excluded from the earlier analysis of approximately 600 of the donors. In an earlier analysis of 450 to 700 of the donors, V segments were called functional above 56.7% productive rearrangements and were called segregating when the between-donor standard deviation exceeded 5%. To diagnose cytomegalovirus status from the catalog of TCR beta chain sequences, a statistical classification framework was built. In a later analysis, TCR nucleotide sequences were compared against IMGT/GENE-DB human TR gene sequences so that V and J genes could be assigned. In a later analysis, CDR3 sequences and most-parsimonious VDJ recombination scenarios were assigned using the TCRdist pipeline. In a later analysis, every TCR beta chain was defined by the combination of its CDR3 amino acid sequence and its V-gene family, and reads without a unique V-gene family were dropped. In a later analysis, some 600 highly shared, low-generation-probability nucleotide sequences were removed to address suspected cross-contamination and a sequencing artifact. In a later analysis, a clonal expansion index was calculated for each public chain from normalized within-repertoire ranks of inferred template counts. In a later analysis, generation probabilities were computed with a VDJ recombination model fitted to out-of-frame rearrangements, and the resulting probabilities were checked against IGoR. A later analysis scored TCR-TCR, TCR-HLA and TCR-CMV co-occurrence with hypergeometric tests, applying a repertoire-size bias correction to TCR pairs. A later analysis estimated false discovery rates by permuting HLA or CMV assignments 20 times. In a later analysis, co-occurring TCRs were grouped with DBSCAN, and TCRdist sequence similarity was added when clustering was performed within HLA-allele-positive subsets. Repertoires with fewer than 30,000 or more than 120,000 public chains, plus five repertoires with anomalous nucleotide sharing, were excluded from co-occurrence clustering. TCRdb took this table from immuneACCESS and kept in-frame rearrangements with V and J called. Such tables lack part of the clones; where checked against another copy, unresolved V genes explain under half of the gap, and the rest is unexplained. V, J and clone size are those of that table, while D and trimming were read from the DNA. Recorded for this sample are about 210,000 clones; about four fifths of them occurred a single time. Roughly 3.2% of the sample belongs to the ten largest clones.

Regarding this clone: This clone's antigen is unknown. No per-base quality is available; no much larger clone lies one base away.

This clonotype originated in a middle-aged man in good health and CMV-seropositive. Material for sequencing was PBMCs.

The CDR3 protein: CASRPRSADTQYF. The base sequence is TGTGCCAGCAGGCCACGTAGTGCAGATACGCAGTATTTT. The chain is assembled from TRBV7-9 and TRBJ2-3, with the D segment identity uncertain. V is clipped by 6 bases and J by 4 bases, and the sequence between their germline boundaries is 11 bases long. Looking up the germline V gene (reference sequence) yields CDR1 SEHNR and CDR2 FQNEAQ. The CDR3 measures 13 amino acids from cysteine to phenylalanine. Only the CDR3 part of the read is kept: 39 bases, read in frame from the first base. Beyond the CDR3, the reference TRBV7-9 and TRBJ2-3 genes provide the residues; the full variable domain reads: DTGVSQNPRHKITKRGQNVTFRCDPISEHNRLYWYRQTLGQGPEFLTYFQNEAQLEKSRLLSDRFSAERPKGSFSTLEIQRTEQGDSAMYLCASRPRSADTQYFGPGTRLTVL.